The 7 T cell receptor beta chains below were found in one sample sequenced in a study of T cell repertoires in ileal Crohn's disease. The data were produced by immunoSEQ multiplex PCR, yet TCRdb's version contains in-frame clones alone and is incomplete. The sample yields more than 11,000 clones, roughly 80% seen once. The sequencing input was ileal tissue. These TCRs come from an adult with Crohn's disease.

The rearrangement links TRBV25-1 to TRBJ1-1, with 8 bases identical to TRBD1. This CDR3 contains 13 residues. With 7 bases clipped from V and 6 bases from J, the junction kept 7 bases outside the gene matches. From germline, CDR1 is MGHDK and CDR2 SYGVNS. The CDR3 protein is CASIPSGGSEAFF. DNA of the CDR3: TGTGCCAGCATACCCTCAGGGGGCTCTGAAGCTTTCTTT.

The CDR3, as DNA: TGTGCCAGCAGTCCAGGGGGCTCGGGGGAGACCCAGTACTTC. Amino acid sequence: CASSPGGSGETQYF. V gene TRBV6-6 combines with J gene TRBJ2-5, with 8 nucleotides matching TRBD1. The CDR3 sequence is 14 residues long. The ends lost 5 bases at V and 5 bases at J; junction bases unmatched: 7. Germline CDR1 MNHNY, CDR2 SVGAGI (reference sequence).

The chain links TRBV5-6 to TRBJ1-1, with 7 bases aligning to TRBD1. This CDR3 has 14 amino acids. V lost 4 bases and J lost 5; bases outside the gene matches: 8. The germline V gene encodes CDR1 SGHDT and CDR2 YYEEEE. The CDR3 DNA reads TGTGCCAGCAGCCCAAGACAGGGCCGTACTGAAGCTTTCTTT. Translated, it gives CASSPRQGRTEAFF.

V gene TRBV6-6 combines with J gene TRBJ2-1; 12 bases align to TRBD2. V was pared by 8 bases and J by 6 bases, with 5 bases of the junction left unmatched. The CDR3 contains 14 residues. Looked up from germline, CDR1 is MNHNY and CDR2 is SVGAGI (reference sequence). CDR3 loop: CASSSSGGANEQFF. The CDR3 region has the DNA TGTGCCAGCTCATCTAGCGGGGGGGCCAATGAGCAGTTCTTC.

The CDR3 DNA reads TGCGCCAGCAGCCATAAATTTGGCGGGGAGACCCAGTACTTC. Translating gives CASSHKFGGETQYF. The chain uses TRBV5-1 and TRBJ2-5; D might be TRBD2 (5 bases). Germline CDR1 and CDR2: SGHRS and YFSETQ. V was shortened by 4 bases and J by 5 bases, with 15 bases between the two germline ends. The CDR3 extends over 14 amino acids.

In its sample, this clone was seen a few times. V and J are TRBV5-6 and TRBJ2-5, with 11 positions matching TRBD2. The CDR3 is 16 residues long. Trimming took 1 base from V and 8 from J; bases not matched to a gene: 10. CDR1 and CDR2 (germline): SGHDT, YYEEEE. The chain's CDR3 is CASSLMELAGDLTQYF. Written as DNA, the CDR3 is TGTGCCAGCAGCTTGATGGAACTAGCGGGGGACCTAACCCAGTACTTC.

The chain couples TRBV25-1 to TRBJ1-2; the D gene is possibly TRBD1 (5 bases). With 5 bases removed from V and 5 bases from J, the gap between germline ends came to 12 bases. Germline assignment: CDR1 MGHDK and CDR2 SYGVNS. This CDR3 has 13 amino acids. The CDR3 sequence: CASSPRQSYGYTF. The CDR3 region has the DNA TGTGCCAGCAGTCCTCGACAGTCGTATGGCTACACCTTC.